This TCR beta chain was observed in a study of cytomegalovirus exposure and HLA in healthy donors. Overall study findings and caveats: Later analysis demonstrated an association between a missense DCLRE1C variant and TCR beta V- and J-gene trimming.

The PCR contained 60 Vbeta and 13 Jbeta primers. The data were produced by immunoSEQ multiplex PCR, yet TCRdb's version contains in-frame clones alone and is incomplete. Its listing shows more than 140,000 clones. Worth noting for this clone: Its matching antigen is unknown.

This TCR was recovered from a woman under 30 in good health and CMV-seronegative. Sequencing was carried out using PBMCs.

Written as DNA, the CDR3 is TGTGCCAGCAGCTTTAGCGGGACTTACAATGAGCAGTTCTTC. Its protein product is CASSFSGTYNEQFF. The chain uses TRBV7-3 and TRBJ2-1; 8 bases are shared with TRBD2. Looked up from germline, CDR1 is SGHTA and CDR2 is FQGTGA. CDR3 length equals 14 residues. V lost 3 bases to trimming and J lost 4 bases; unmatched junction nucleotides: 2. The whole variable domain, filled in from reference TRBV7-3 and TRBJ2-1, reads GAGVSQTPSNKVTEKGKYVELRCDPISGHTALYWYRQSLGQGPEFLIYFQGTGAADDSGLPNDRFFAVRPEGSVSTLKIQRTERGDSAVYLCASSFSGTYNEQFFGPGTRLTVL.